The rows below give T cell receptor beta chains drawn from one sample of a study of patients and donors after allogeneic stem cell transplantation. TCRdb reanalysed the RT-PCR reads using MiXCR and keeps one entry per CDR3 protein. Among roughly 230,000 distinct CDR3 sequences listed, 14% were seen once. The sequencing input was blood, either unsorted or a sorted T cell fraction (not recorded which). Every receptor here comes from a human donor who was either an allogeneic HSCT recipient or a stem cell or donor lymphocyte infusion donor (not recorded which). It is not recorded whose cells these are; they may come from a transplant donor. Both conserved end residues are part of each CDR3. Each record gives: V gene, D gene, CDR3 length, J gene, CDR3 protein. The D gene is left open where the match is weak.

v_gene: TRBV19; d_gene: .; len: 12; j_gene: TRBJ1-5; CDR3aa: CASSILGQPQHF
v_gene: TRBV6-2/TRBV6-3; d_gene: .; len: 17; j_gene: TRBJ2-7; CDR3aa: CASSYVLARSHSYEQYF
v_gene: TRBV7-9; d_gene: .; len: 15; j_gene: TRBJ1-1; CDR3aa: CASSLFPSAADRAFF
v_gene: TRBV18; d_gene: TRBD2; len: 18; j_gene: TRBJ2-7; CDR3aa: CASSRRLAGGSSGYEQYF
v_gene: TRBV20-1; d_gene: TRBD2; len: 17; j_gene: TRBJ2-5; CDR3aa: CSAREPVAGGYQETQYF
v_gene: TRBV20-1; d_gene: TRBD2; len: 15; j_gene: TRBJ2-7; CDR3aa: CSAILAGGVVGEQYF
v_gene: TRBV15; d_gene: TRBD1; len: 13; j_gene: TRBJ1-1; CDR3aa: CATSGRQGHEAFF
v_gene: TRBV20-1; d_gene: .; len: 16; j_gene: TRBJ2-1; CDR3aa: CSARDRNPSTYNEQFF
v_gene: TRBV7-2; d_gene: TRBD2; len: 15; j_gene: TRBJ2-1; CDR3aa: CASSPGLAGTQEQFF
v_gene: TRBV20-1; d_gene: .; len: 13; j_gene: TRBJ2-3; CDR3aa: CSVPGLNTDTQYF
v_gene: TRBV5-1; d_gene: .; len: 14; j_gene: TRBJ1-5; CDR3aa: CASSQNQGGQPQHF
v_gene: TRBV12-3/TRBV12-4; d_gene: .; len: 13; j_gene: TRBJ1-1; CDR3aa: CASSLKSNAEAFF
v_gene: TRBV5-1; d_gene: TRBD1; len: 15; j_gene: TRBJ2-7; CDR3aa: CASSLEGTGTYEQYF
v_gene: TRBV11-2; d_gene: TRBD2; len: 20; j_gene: TRBJ2-1; CDR3aa: CASSSKLVPGRAISYNEQFF
v_gene: TRBV5-1; d_gene: .; len: 15; j_gene: TRBJ2-7; CDR3aa: CASSLELPSGDEQYF
v_gene: TRBV30; d_gene: .; len: 15; j_gene: TRBJ1-2; CDR3aa: CAWRNPRVNTYGYTF
v_gene: TRBV20-1; d_gene: TRBD1; len: 15; j_gene: TRBJ1-5; CDR3aa: CSARDNRGDSQPQHF
v_gene: TRBV20-1; d_gene: .; len: 15; j_gene: TRBJ1-4; CDR3aa: CSARILGQPNEKLFF
v_gene: TRBV28; d_gene: .; len: 15; j_gene: TRBJ2-7; CDR3aa: CASRPSGPSDYEQYF
v_gene: TRBV11-2; d_gene: .; len: 16; j_gene: TRBJ2-7; CDR3aa: CASSLGPSPLRYEQYF
v_gene: TRBV20-1; d_gene: TRBD2; len: 15; j_gene: TRBJ2-7; CDR3aa: CSVERGGSGLYEQYF
v_gene: TRBV19; d_gene: TRBD1; len: 17; j_gene: TRBJ1-1; CDR3aa: CASSWGTGTNANTEAFF
v_gene: TRBV15; d_gene: .; len: 15; j_gene: TRBJ2-2; CDR3aa: CATSRVARDGGELFF
v_gene: TRBV10-3; d_gene: .; len: 11; j_gene: TRBJ1-1; CDR3aa: CAIKRETEAFF
v_gene: TRBV10-3; d_gene: TRBD1; len: 16; j_gene: TRBJ2-7; CDR3aa: CAISPGTGGRSYEQYF
v_gene: TRBV11-2; d_gene: .; len: 14; j_gene: TRBJ2-5; CDR3aa: CASSLDPGVQTQYF
v_gene: TRBV7-9; d_gene: .; len: 15; j_gene: TRBJ2-4; CDR3aa: CASSSRSIAKNIQYF
v_gene: TRBV14; d_gene: .; len: 15; j_gene: TRBJ2-1; CDR3aa: CASSHFGDHYNEQFF
v_gene: TRBV7-2; d_gene: TRBD1; len: 14; j_gene: TRBJ2-7; CDR3aa: CASSSDRSSYEQYF
v_gene: TRBV3-1; d_gene: TRBD2; len: 18; j_gene: TRBJ2-4; CDR3aa: CASSQGTSGGALRDIQYF